This entry lists 6 T cell receptor beta chains sequenced from one sample in a study of OX40 agonist ivuxolimab in advanced cancers. The repertoire was sequenced with immunoSEQ multiplex PCR; TCRdb's copy has only in-frame clones and lacks some. The profile covers some 80,000 clones, with around 92% appearing a single time and more than 2.5% taken by the ten largest. Sample: CD4+ or CD8+ T cells sorted from blood, taken in a trial of the OX40 agonist ivuxolimab. The receptors shown here come from an adult with an advanced solid tumor such as melanoma, head and neck, liver or kidney cancer.

This clone was seen only a few times. V and J are TRBV5-1 and TRBJ2-7, with a weak D call TRBD2 (6 bases). There are 16 residues in the CDR3. Germline V lookup: CDR1 SGHRS, CDR2 YFSETQ. Trimming removed 4 bases at V and 0 bases at J, with 17 bases between. In DNA form, the CDR3 reads TGCGCCAGCAGCCCCCGCCCGGAGGGCCTCTCCTACGAGCAGTACTTC. The encoded protein is CASSPRPEGLSYEQYF.

About this clone itself: The sample holds other DNA sequences that translate to the same CDR3. The rearrangement joins TRBV6-1 to TRBJ1-1, with TRBD1 identical over 8 bases. This CDR3 has 14 residues. The J segment lost 3 bases and the V segment lost 1 base, leaving 1 base of the junction unmatched. Germline V lookup: CDR1 MNHNS, CDR2 SASEGT. CDR3 region: CASSEDRGDTEAFF. The CDR3 coding sequence is TGTGCCAGCAGTGAAGACAGGGGGGACACTGAAGCTTTCTTT.

This rearrangement joins TRBV5-1 to TRBJ1-1; D possibly corresponds to TRBD1 (5 bases). The CDR3 extends over 16 amino acids. Germline-derived CDR1 and CDR2 are SGHRS and YFSETQ. V lost 0 bases and J 1 base, leaving 13 bases between the germline ends. CDR3 nucleotides: TGCGCCAGCAGCTTGGGACAGAGCCGTTGGAACACTGAAGCTTTCTTT. Encoded protein: CASSLGQSRWNTEAFF.

The gene calls are TRBV6-6 and TRBJ1-4; unclear D gene. There are 16 residues in the CDR3. CDR1 MNHNY and CDR2 SVGAGI come from the germline V gene (reference sequence). The V and J ends lost 6 bases and 5 bases respectively, with 19 bases between them. The CDR3 is CASSTLVAAVNEKLFF. The CDR3 coding sequence is TGTGCCAGCAGCACGCTTGTGGCAGCGGTGAATGAAAAACTGTTTTTT.

This clone has a single count. The chain has TRBV4-1 and TRBJ2-1; the D gene is possibly TRBD2 (5 bases). This CDR3 contains 16 residues. Germline assignment: CDR1 MGHRA and CDR2 YSYEKL. The V end was cut by 1 base, the J end by 8 bases, with 18 bases between. CDR3 nucleotides: TGCGCCAGCAGCCAAGGATCCGGTCGGGCTAGCCATGAGCAGTTCTTC. Protein sequence: CASSQGSGRASHEQFF.

This chain uses TRBV27 with TRBJ2-6; 7 bases fit TRBD1. Germline values: CDR1 MNHEY, CDR2 SMNVEV (reference sequence). The CDR3 runs 18 residues. Trimming took 6 bases from V and 1 from J; bases not matched to a gene: 12. The CDR3 sequence: CASSGLGTVISGANVLTF. The CDR3 DNA reads as TGTGCCAGCAGCGGACTCGGGACAGTTATATCTGGGGCCAACGTCCTGACTTTC.